This T cell receptor beta chain was identified in a study of blood T cell repertoires in COVID-19. V was clipped by 3 bases and J by 2 bases; unmatched bases: 7. The CDR3 has 16 amino acids. Germline lookup yields CDR1 LNHDA and CDR2 SQIVND (reference sequence). Seattle patients were enrolled while actively infected and followed longitudinally. Assay used: immunoSEQ multiplex PCR; TCRdb lists only in-frame clones, some missing. The sample has roughly 250,000 clones; roughly 80% are singletons. This clonotype was obtained from a person between 65 and 80 years old with COVID-19, enrolled during active disease. The sample comprised peripheral blood. This chain connects TRBV19 to TRBJ2-3, with TRBD2 matching 8 bases. As DNA, the CDR3 is TGTGCCAGTAGTATTTTAGGCGGGAGGTTCACAGATACGCAGTATTTT. Protein product: CASSILGGRFTDTQYF.